The T cell receptor (beta chain) described here comes from a study of blood T cell repertoires in COVID-19. As for the study in general: PBMCs, B-cell-depleted T cells, or T cells were the source of the cDNA or gDNA that made up the material.

Profiled with immunoSEQ multiplex PCR; TCRdb holds only in-frame clones, not every one. Of 250,000 or so clones in the sample, less than 95% were seen once. With V trimmed by 3 bases and J by 9 bases, 13 bases remained unmatched. CDR1 and CDR2 from the germline V gene are DFQATT and SNEGSKA (reference sequence). The CDR3 is made up of 15 amino acids. Each exposed participant met a COVID-19 case in the 2 weeks preceding study entry. The J gene is TRBJ2-1, the V gene TRBV20-1; TRBD2 matches at 8 bases. The sequencing sample was made of PBMCs or T cells enriched from blood (not recorded which). This receptor was identified in a man aged 35 to 55 who had been exposed to COVID-19. This chain's CDR3 is CSASILSGIRGEQFF. CDR3 bases: TGCAGTGCTAGTATTCTTAGCGGGATACGGGGTGAGCAGTTCTTC.